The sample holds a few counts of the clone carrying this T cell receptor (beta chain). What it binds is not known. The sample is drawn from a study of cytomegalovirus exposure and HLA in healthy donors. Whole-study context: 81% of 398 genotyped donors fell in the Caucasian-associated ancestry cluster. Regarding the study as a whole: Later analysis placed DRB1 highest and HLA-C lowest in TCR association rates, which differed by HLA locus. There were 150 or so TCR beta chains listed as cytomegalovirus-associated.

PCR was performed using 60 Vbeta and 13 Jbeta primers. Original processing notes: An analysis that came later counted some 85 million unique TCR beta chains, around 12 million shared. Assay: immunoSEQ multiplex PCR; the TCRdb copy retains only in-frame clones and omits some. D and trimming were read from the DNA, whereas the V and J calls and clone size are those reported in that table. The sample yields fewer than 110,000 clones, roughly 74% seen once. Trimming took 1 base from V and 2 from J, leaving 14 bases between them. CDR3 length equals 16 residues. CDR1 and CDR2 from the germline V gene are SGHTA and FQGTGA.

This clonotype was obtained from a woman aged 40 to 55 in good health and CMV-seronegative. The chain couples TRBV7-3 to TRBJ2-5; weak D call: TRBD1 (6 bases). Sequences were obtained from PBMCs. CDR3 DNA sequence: TGTGCCAGCAGCTTAAACCTCGGGACAAAGCAAGAGACCCAGTACTTC. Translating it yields CASSLNLGTKQETQYF.